This T cell receptor beta chain was captured in a study of cytomegalovirus exposure and HLA in healthy donors. Study results and limitations: Presence/absence analyses supposed approximately even sequencing depth among donors. Analysis performed later showed TCR beta chains linked to HLA being more clonally expanded than equally common others.

Germline lookup yields CDR1 MGHDK and CDR2 SYGVNS. V lost 6 bases, J lost 2 bases, and 10 bases lay in between. The CDR3 sequence is 13 residues long. The PCR contained 60 Vbeta and 13 Jbeta primers. As originally analysed: Approximately 83 million unique TCR beta chains, roughly 11 million shared, were counted in a later analysis. The method was immunoSEQ multiplex PCR; TCRdb's version includes in-frame clones alone and lacks a portion of them. For V, J and clone size, that table is used; D and trimming come from the DNA. The data hold approximately 210,000 clones, with over 60% observed a single time. Regarding this clone: No antigen is known for it.

This chain connects TRBV25-1 to TRBJ1-2; a weak D match, TRBD1 (6 bases). This sequence originates from a woman aged 40-49 years in good health and CMV-seronegative. The specimen was PBMCs. The CDR3 loop reads CASRMTGNYGYTF. The CDR3 DNA reads as TGTGCCAGCAGAATGACAGGCAACTATGGCTACACCTTC.